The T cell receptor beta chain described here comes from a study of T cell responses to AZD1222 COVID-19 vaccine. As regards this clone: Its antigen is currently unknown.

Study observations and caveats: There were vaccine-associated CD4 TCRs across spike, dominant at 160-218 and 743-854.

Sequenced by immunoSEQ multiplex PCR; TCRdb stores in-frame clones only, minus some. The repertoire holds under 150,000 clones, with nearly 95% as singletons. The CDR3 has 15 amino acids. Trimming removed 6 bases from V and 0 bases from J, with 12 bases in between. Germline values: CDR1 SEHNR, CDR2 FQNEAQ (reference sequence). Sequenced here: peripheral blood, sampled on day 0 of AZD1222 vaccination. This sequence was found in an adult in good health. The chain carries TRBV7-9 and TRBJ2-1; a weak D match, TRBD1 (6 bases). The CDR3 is CASRIQDSSYNEQFF. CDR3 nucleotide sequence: TGTGCCAGCAGAATACAGGACAGCTCCTACAATGAGCAGTTCTTC.